Sequencing of this T cell receptor (beta chain) was carried out in a study of low-dose radiotherapy and immunotherapy resistance in tumors. Across the whole study: Each fraction for Cohort 1 was 0.5 Gy, given every 2 weeks, and the total came to 6.5 Gy.

This CDR3 comprises 14 residues. Germline-derived CDR1 and CDR2 are SGHRS and YFSETQ. V shed 4 bases and J shed 0 bases, with 8 bases lying between them. The TCRs were subjected to amplification over approximately 20 PCR cycles employing a constant-region primer in conjunction with a V-primer adapter. The isolated mRNA underwent amplification through in vitro transcription. Via MiXCR, TCRdb re-called the reads, giving one row per CDR3 protein. The sample holds under 60,000 distinct CDR3 sequences, roughly 31% seen once. The time point is: after trial treatment. Treatment specified: LDRT plus nivolumab, ipilimumab, low-dose cyclophosphamide and aspirin (RACIN trial). Eligibility criteria specified advanced solid malignancies devoid of tumor-infiltrating lymphocytes.

This chain links TRBV5-1 with TRBJ1-5; no clear D. The sample was PBMCs, taken after low-dose radiotherapy plus immunotherapy. The receptor was derived from a male donor with rectosigmoid adenocarcinoma. CDR3 coding DNA: TGCGCCAGCAGCCTTGGTTATAGCAATCAGCCCCAGCATTTT. It yields the protein CASSLGYSNQPQHF.